Described below is a single T cell receptor beta chain sequence and its context. Germline CDR1 and CDR2: SGDLS and YYNGEE. J lost 3 bases, V lost 0 bases, and 2 bases had no gene match. The CDR3 extends over 14 amino acids. These data originate in a study of blood T cell repertoires in COVID-19. In assigning cohorts, the study relied on participant-reported clinical history. Libraries were prepared by immunoSEQ multiplex PCR; TCRdb keeps only in-frame clonotypes and omits some of them. The top ten clones hold under 2% of a sample with around 450,000 clones, nearly 90% of them seen once. Material: PBMCs or T cells enriched from blood (not recorded which). J is TRBJ1-2 and V is TRBV9, with 7 bases lining up with TRBD1. The sequence was obtained from a woman aged 18-30 years with acute COVID-19. CDR3 coding DNA: TGTGCCAGCAGCGTAGGACAGGGATACTATGGCTACACCTTC. Its translation is CASSVGQGYYGYTF.